The following is a T cell receptor (beta chain) sequence with its context. The data were obtained in a study of blood T cell repertoires in COVID-19. Overall study context: Sites in the United States, Italy and Spain provided acute and convalescent COVID-19 samples. Nucleic acid was either cDNA or gDNA, and it came from T cells, B-cell-depleted T cells, or PBMCs.

In the source study's methods: The assay estimated nucleated cells by amplifying reference gene primers. TCRdb keeps only in-frame clones here, not all; method: immunoSEQ multiplex PCR. V, J and clone size reflect that table, while D and trimming were determined from the DNA. The data show about 180,000 clones, with around 80% seen just once and approximately 7% held by the top ten. With 1 base removed from V and 2 bases from J, the gap between germline ends came to 12 bases. The CDR3 sequence is 15 residues long. In germline, CDR1 is SGHVS, CDR2 FQNEAQ. This sequence originates from a man in his 70s with active or convalescent COVID-19. Source material: peripheral blood. This chain links TRBV7-8 with TRBJ2-7, with D possibly TRBD2 on 6 matching bases. In DNA, the CDR3 is TGTGCCAGCAGCTTAGGAAGGGAGGCCACCTACGAGCAGTACTTC. This translates into CASSLGREATYEQYF. Filled out from reference TRBV7-8 and TRBJ2-7, the complete variable domain reads GAGVSQSPRYKVAKRGQDVALRCDPISGHVSLFWYQQALGQGPEFLTYFQNEAQLDKSGLPSDRFFAERPEGSVSTLKIQRTQQEDSAVYLCASSLGREATYEQYFGPGTRLTVT.